This T cell receptor (beta chain) comes out of a study of shared clonotypes between healthy human individuals. V was clipped by 0 bases and J by 9 bases, with 14 bases between them. Germline V gene data show CDR1 as SGDLS and CDR2 as YYNGEE. CDR3 length equals 14 residues. Sequencing used immunoSEQ multiplex PCR; TCRdb keeps in-frame clones, though not all of them. Among roughly 2.5 million clones listed, 90% to 95% were seen once. The sample comprised naive CD4+ T cells sorted from blood. Subset specified: CD45RA+ positively selected. The receptor was isolated from a man younger than 35 in good health. This sequence joins TRBV9 and TRBJ2-3, with a possible D match to TRBD2 (6 bases). CDR3 coding DNA: TGTGCCAGCAGCGTAGGTGACGGGAGCACCACGCAGTATTTT. It is translated as CASSVGDGSTTQYF.